One sample yielded the 24 T cell receptor beta chains listed below, sequenced in a study of T cells in women clearing cervical HPV infection (dated by TCRdb to 2016 to 2019). The library was built by means of the immunoSEQ multiplex PCR assay. Imported from immuneACCESS, the table was reduced by TCRdb to in-frame sequences with V and J called. These copies leave out some clones; in studies compared against another copy, an unresolved V gene accounts for under half, and the cause of the remainder is not known. The record for this sample contains nearly 35,000 clones. The ten largest clones take up 1.5% to 2% of the sample. Input material: blood buffy coat. Receptors originate from a woman aged 18 to 75 with a cervical HPV16 infection that either progressed to CIN3+ or cleared (not recorded which).

With regard to this clone: The junction departs from germline at one end; a sequencing error may be responsible. Incomplete CDR3 DNA: TGCGCCAGCAGCCAAGATAGGGCAGGCTATGGC. This encodes CASSQDRAGYG. The full CDR3 protein reads CASSQDRAGYGYTF. The chain carries TRBV4-2 and TRBJ1-2, with unresolved D. Read data end 3 residues before the CDR3 end; the end is taken from the germline J gene. CDR3 size: 14 residues. The germline V gene encodes CDR1 LGHNA and CDR2 YNFKEQ.

Remarks on this clone: A junction boundary mismatches the germline segment, possibly from a read error. The CDR3 is cut off 3 residues early in the read; its end comes from the germline J gene. This same CDR3 is encoded by further DNA sequences in the sample. The rearrangement links TRBV5-4 to TRBJ1-3, with D perhaps TRBD1 (5 bases). From germline, CDR1 is SGHNT and CDR2 YYREEE (reference sequence). This CDR3 comprises 15 residues. CDR3 DNA, as far as it was read: TGTGCCAGCAGCTTGGGTGCAGGGCCTGGAAACACG. Protein product: CASSLGAGPGNT. The full CDR3 reads CASSLGAGPGNTIYF.

In regard to this clone: From the germline J gene comes the end of the CDR3, since the read stops 3 residues before it. The sample carries other DNA sequences with the same CDR3. The chain employs TRBV19 and TRBJ1-3, with unresolved D. The ends were cut back, 6 bases at V and 2 bases at J, with 8 bases in the middle. This CDR3 region has 13 residues. CDR1 LNHDA and CDR2 SQIVND come from the germline V gene (reference sequence). Here the CDR3 reads CASSERAGNTIYF. The CDR3 DNA, read in part, is TGTGCCAGTAGCGAGAGGGCTGGAAACACC.

Of note for this clone: The read finishes 3 residues shy of the CDR3 end, and the germline J gene is used to complete it. The V gene is TRBV5-1, the J gene TRBJ1-3, with D unclear. Trimming stripped 4 bases from V and 0 bases from J, with 11 bases between. The germline gives CDR1 SGHRS, CDR2 YFSETQ. This CDR3 has 15 residues. CDR3 loop: CASSPSGSSGNTIYF. The DNA read from the CDR3 is TGCGCCAGCAGCCCTTCAGGTTCCTCTGGAAACACC.

A remark on this clone: The junction does not match germline at one end; this may be a read error. The read falls 3 residues short of the CDR3 end, and the missing part is taken from the germline J gene. This same CDR3 is encoded by further DNA sequences in the sample. The chain recombines TRBV7-6 with TRBJ1-3; tentative D call: TRBD1 (6 bases). Germline-derived CDR1 and CDR2 are SGHVS and FNYEAQ. The length of the CDR3 is 15 residues. This CDR3 is CASSPSGVSGNTIYF. The CDR3 bases that were read are TGTGCCAGCAGCCCCTCAGGGGTCTCTGGAAACACG.

Turning to this clone: From the germline J gene comes the end of the CDR3, since the read stops 3 residues before it. J is TRBJ2-7 and V is TRBV20-1; 8 bases align to TRBD2. CDR3 length equals 14 residues. J gave up 6 bases and V 0 bases, and 7 bases lay outside the gene matches. Germline loops: CDR1 DFQATT, CDR2 SNEGSKA (reference sequence). The CDR3 DNA, read in part, is TGCAGTGCTAGAGATGGACTAGCCAAAGGCGAG. Translating it yields CSARDGLAKGE. The entire CDR3 sequence reads CSARDGLAKGEQYF.

Turning to this clone: The read falls 3 residues short of the CDR3 end, and the missing part is taken from the germline J gene. The chain joins TRBV10-1 to TRBJ2-2; no clear D gene. V dropped 2 bases and J dropped 5 bases, with 3 bases sitting between them. CDR3 size: 12 residues. Germline V gene sequence: CDR1 WNHNN, CDR2 SYGVQD (reference sequence). CDR3 bases read: TGCGCCAGCAGTGAGCCGACCGGGGAG. Its translation is CASSEPTGE. The whole CDR3 sequence is CASSEPTGELFF.

About this clone itself: The junction and the germline gene differ at one end; a read error may be behind it. With the read ending 3 residues before the CDR3 end, the germline J gene is used to fill in that end. This specimen includes other DNA sequences encoding the same CDR3. The chain uses TRBV6-1 and TRBJ2-3, with D hard to call. Germline lookup yields CDR1 MNHNS and CDR2 SASEGT. The CDR3 runs to 13 residues. The CDR3 loop is CASSEGQTDTQYF. CDR3 bases read: TGTGCCAGCAGCGAAGGGCAGACAGATACG.

This chain's CDR3 is CASSRDRGRNTEAFF. The CDR3 DNA, read in part, is TGTGCCAGTAGTAGGGACAGGGGTCGGAACACTGAA. This chain uses TRBV19 with TRBJ1-1, with TRBD1 matching 10 bases. The read stops 3 residues short of the end of the CDR3; the missing end is completed from the germline J gene. This CDR3 spans 15 amino acids. V trimming: 4 bases; J trimming: 1 base; junction bases outside the gene matches: 3. Germline V gene sequence: CDR1 LNHDA, CDR2 SQIVND (reference sequence).

The part of the CDR3 DNA that was read is TGTGCCAGTACCGGGACAGAGAACACTGAA. Translated: CASTGTENTE. The CDR3 in full is CASTGTENTEAFF. The rearrangement uses TRBV2 and TRBJ1-1, with 7 bases fitting TRBD1. The read is 3 residues too short to cover the CDR3 end, so that end is filled in from the germline J gene. Trimming removed 9 bases from V and 1 base from J; junction bases left unmatched: 5. The CDR3 consists of 13 residues. Germline values: CDR1 SNHLY, CDR2 FYNNEI.

Concerning this clone: The read gets to within 3 residues of the CDR3 end, and the germline J gene fills in the rest. The rearrangement links TRBV7-6 to TRBJ2-2, with TRBD2 identical over 7 bases. The germline V gene has CDR1 SGHVS and CDR2 FNYEAQ. The CDR3 is 17 residues long. CDR3 loop: CASSFLYGGSANEKLFF. CDR3 DNA, as far as it was read: TGTGCCAGCAGCTTCCTTTACGGGGGGTCGGCTAATGAAAAG.

As concerns this clone: The CDR3 goes on 3 residues after the read ends, and that part is filled in from the germline J gene. The chain combines TRBV29-1 with TRBJ1-2, with D perhaps TRBD1 (5 bases). The CDR3 loop spans 13 amino acids. Trimming pared 3 bases from V and 4 bases from J, leaving 12 bases between. The germline CDR1 and CDR2 sequences are SQVTM and ANQGSEA. The sequenced part of the CDR3 DNA is TGCAGCGTTGAGGCGGCCCAGGGCTATGGC. Protein: CSVEAAQGYG. The CDR3 in full is CSVEAAQGYGYTF. Combining the CDR3 with reference TRBV29-1 and TRBJ1-2 gives the whole variable domain SAVISQKPSRDICQRGTSLTIQCQVDSQVTMMFWYRQQPGQSLTLIATANQGSEATYESGFVIDKFPISRPNLTFSTLTVSNMSPEDSSIYLCSVEAAQGYGYTFGSGTRLTVV.

Regarding this clone: From the germline J gene comes the end of the CDR3, since the read stops 3 residues before it. The V call is TRBV28, the J call TRBJ2-5; 14 nucleotides agree with TRBD2. Per germline, CDR1 MDHEN and CDR2 SYDVKM. V shed 9 bases and J 4 bases; nucleotides not matched to a gene: 10. The CDR3 sequence is 16 residues long. CDR3 DNA (partial): TGTGCCAGTCAAAGAATCGGACTAGCGGGGGGAGAGACC. Amino acid sequence: CASQRIGLAGGET. The complete CDR3 reads CASQRIGLAGGETQYF.

A remark on this clone: The read ends 3 residues before the CDR3 terminus; that terminus is restored from the germline J gene. The chain joins TRBV20-1 to TRBJ2-7; 9 nucleotides match TRBD2. Germline loops: CDR1 DFQATT, CDR2 SNEGSKA (reference sequence). V trimming: 1 base; J trimming: 2 bases; junction bases outside the gene matches: 3. The CDR3 is 14 residues long. The CDR3 DNA, read in part, is TGCAGTGCTAGAGGCGGGAGGGCCACCTACGAG. Translating it yields CSARGGRATYE. Given in full, the CDR3 is CSARGGRATYEQYF.

As concerns this clone: The CDR3 end is not reached by the read, which stops 3 residues before it; the germline J gene fills it in. V and J are TRBV7-2 and TRBJ2-7, with D maybe TRBD1 (7 bases). The CDR3 loop spans 15 amino acids. Germline V gene data show CDR1 as SGHTA and CDR2 as FQGNSA. V lost 0 bases and J lost 4, with 13 bases in between. The CDR3 region is CASSLAEAGGYEQYF. CDR3 DNA (partial): TGTGCCAGCAGCTTAGCTGAGGCAGGGGGGTACGAG.

For this clone: Read coverage stops 3 residues before the CDR3 terminus; the germline J gene supplies the remainder. The rearrangement uses TRBV11-1 and TRBJ1-1; possibly TRBD1 for D (5 bases). CDR3 size: 15 residues. CDR1 is SGHAT, CDR2 FQDESV, per germline (reference sequence). V gave up 5 bases and J gave up 4 bases, with 17 bases separating them. This CDR3 reads CASSIRRESGTEAFF. The DNA read from the CDR3 is TGTGCCAGCAGCATACGCAGGGAGTCGGGCACTGAA.

On this clone itself: The read finishes 3 residues shy of the CDR3 end, and the germline J gene is used to complete it. The J gene is TRBJ1-2, the V gene TRBV18; D ambiguous. In germline, CDR1 is KGHSH, CDR2 LQKENI. The CDR3 contains 14 residues. The covered CDR3 bases are TGTGCCAGCTCACCGATACTAGCGGGAGTTGAC. Translating gives CASSPILAGVD. The full CDR3 sequence reads CASSPILAGVDYTF.

Notes on this clone: The CDR3 goes on 3 residues after the read ends, and that part is filled in from the germline J gene. The V gene is TRBV7-2, the J gene TRBJ2-3; 9 nucleotides agree with TRBD2. This CDR3 comprises 16 residues. CDR1 SGHTA and CDR2 FQGNSA come from the germline V gene. The CDR3 is CASSLAPAGGGETQYF. The covered CDR3 bases are TGTGCCAGCAGCTTAGCGCCTGCGGGAGGGGGAGAGACG.

Turning to this clone: The sequence runs out 3 residues before the end of the CDR3; the remainder is reconstructed from the germline J gene. The chain has TRBV7-2 and TRBJ2-5, with D perhaps TRBD1 or TRBD2 (5 bases each). This CDR3 spans 13 amino acids. Germline V gene sequence: CDR1 SGHTA, CDR2 FQGNSA. V was shortened by 2 bases and J by 5 bases, with 9 bases between the two germline ends. The CDR3 DNA, read in part, is TGTGCCAGCAGCTTAAGGGGAGCGGAGACC. Protein: CASSLRGAET. The whole CDR3 region reads CASSLRGAETQYF.

Remarks on this clone: The CDR3 end is not reached by the read, which stops 3 residues before it; the germline J gene fills it in. This chain links TRBV7-2 with TRBJ1-4; the match to TRBD1 covers 7 bases. The J segment lost 6 bases and the V segment lost 2 bases, leaving 3 bases of the junction unmatched. Per the germline V gene, CDR1 is SGHTA and CDR2 is FQGNSA. The CDR3 spans 14 residues. The chain's CDR3 is CASSLRGPDEKLFF. CDR3 DNA (partial): TGTGCCAGCAGCTTAAGGGGGCCGGATGAAAAA.

Points on this clone: Read coverage stops 3 residues before the CDR3 terminus; the germline J gene supplies the remainder. This chain joins TRBV19 and TRBJ1-5; maybe TRBD1 (6 bases). Germline V gene lookup returns CDR1 LNHDA and CDR2 SQIVND (reference sequence). The CDR3 runs 18 residues. V gave up 6 bases and J gave up 0 bases, with 21 bases separating them. Partial CDR3 DNA: TGTGCCAGTAGCAAACTCCACCGGGACACATATAGCAATCAGCCC. Translated: CASSKLHRDTYSNQP. The whole CDR3 protein is CASSKLHRDTYSNQPQHF.

With regard to this clone: With the read ending 3 residues before the CDR3 end, the germline J gene is used to fill in that end. V and J are TRBV19 and TRBJ1-5; 10 bases agree with TRBD1. The CDR3 runs to 15 residues. The junction had 6 bases not matched to a gene; V was cut back by 5 bases and J by 5 bases. Germline V gives CDR1 LNHDA, CDR2 SQIVND (reference sequence). CDR3 residues: CASSARTGGYQPQHF. CDR3 DNA (partial): TGTGCCAGTAGTGCCCGGACAGGGGGATATCAGCCC.

Comment on this clone: The read ends 3 residues before the CDR3 terminus; that terminus is restored from the germline J gene. The chain combines TRBV19 with TRBJ2-3; TRBD1 is a possible D gene (6 bases). The CDR3 is 16 amino acids. Between the trimmed V and J ends, which lost 4 bases and 1 base, there was a span of 15 bases. CDR1 and CDR2 (germline): LNHDA, SQIVND (reference sequence). This CDR3 reads CASSTATGPRTDTQYF. The DNA read from the CDR3 is TGTGCCAGTAGTACTGCGACAGGACCTCGCACAGATACG.

On this clone: Coverage ceases 3 residues before the CDR3 finishes, and the germline J gene fills in the end. The rearrangement uses TRBV5-1 and TRBJ2-1; D possibly corresponds to TRBD1 (6 bases). Trimming removed 4 bases from V and 1 base from J, with 12 bases in between. CDR1 is SGHRS, CDR2 YFSETQ, per germline. The CDR3 has 15 amino acids. The DNA read from the CDR3 is TGCGCCAGCAGCAGGGCAGGGGTATCCTACAATGAG. Protein product: CASSRAGVSYNE. The complete CDR3 sequence is CASSRAGVSYNEQFF.